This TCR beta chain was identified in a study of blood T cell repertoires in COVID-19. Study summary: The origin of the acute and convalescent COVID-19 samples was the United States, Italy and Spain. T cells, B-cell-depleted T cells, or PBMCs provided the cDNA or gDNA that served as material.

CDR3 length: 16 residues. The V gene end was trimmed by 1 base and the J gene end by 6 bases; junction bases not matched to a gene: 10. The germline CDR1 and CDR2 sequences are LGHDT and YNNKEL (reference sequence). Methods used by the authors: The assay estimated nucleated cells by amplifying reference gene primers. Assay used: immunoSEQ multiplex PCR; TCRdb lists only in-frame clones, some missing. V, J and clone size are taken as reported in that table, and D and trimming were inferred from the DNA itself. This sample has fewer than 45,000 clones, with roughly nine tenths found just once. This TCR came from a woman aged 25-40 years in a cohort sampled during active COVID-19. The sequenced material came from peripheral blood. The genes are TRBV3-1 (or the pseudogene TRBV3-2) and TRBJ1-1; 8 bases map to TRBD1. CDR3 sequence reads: CASSQAGGAGLAEAFF. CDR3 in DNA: TGTGCCAGCAGCCAAGCAGGGGGCGCGGGTCTCGCTGAAGCTTTCTTT.